These T cell receptor beta chains were read from a single sample in a study of blood T cell repertoires in COVID-19. Some clones are missing from TCRdb's copy, which holds only in-frame ones; the method was immunoSEQ multiplex PCR. In the table there are 59,000 or so clones, about 80% of which are singletons. What was sequenced was peripheral blood. These receptors came from a man aged 60-69 years with acute or convalescent COVID-19. Both conserved end residues are part of each CDR3. Fields, in order: J gene, D gene, CDR3 length, clone size, V gene, CDR3 protein, CDR3 DNA. A D gene is named only where the DNA matches it firmly. Clone size is shown for a subset of rows, as once, few, many or a class of expanded clone.

TRBJ2-7 | TRBD2 | 14 | - | TRBV29-1 | CSVKNRTSEDEQYF | TGCAGCGTCAAAAACCGGACTAGCGAAGACGAGCAGTACTTC
TRBJ2-7 | TRBD1 | 14 | - | TRBV2 | CASSVGTGSYEQYF | TGTGCCAGCAGTGTCGGGACAGGGTCCTACGAGCAGTACTTC
TRBJ1-5 | - | 15 | - | TRBV19 | CATWGRPYSNQPQHF | TGTGCCACCTGGGGGCGCCCTTATAGCAATCAGCCCCAGCATTTT
TRBJ2-1 | - | 13 | - | TRBV19 | CASKASGYNEQFF | TGTGCCAGTAAGGCTAGTGGGTACAATGAGCAGTTCTTC
TRBJ1-1 | TRBD1 | 14 | - | TRBV7-3 | CASSSTGMDTEAFF | TGTGCCAGCAGCTCGACAGGGATGGACACTGAAGCTTTCTTT
TRBJ2-1 | - | 15 | - | TRBV7-9 | CAYPGIASSYNEQFF | TGTGCCTACCCGGGCATAGCGTCCTCCTACAATGAGCAGTTCTTC
TRBJ1-4 | - | 14 | - | TRBV3-1/TRBV3-2 | CASSQSGFAEKLFF | TGTGCCAGCAGCCAATCAGGGTTCGCGGAAAAACTGTTTTTT
TRBJ1-2 | TRBD1 | 13 | - | TRBV7-9 | CASSLGQGFGYTF | TGTGCCAGCAGCTTAGGACAGGGGTTTGGCTACACCTTC
TRBJ1-1 | - | 13 | - | TRBV12-3/TRBV12-4 | CASREQGNTEAFF | TGTGCCAGCAGGGAACAGGGAAACACTGAAGCTTTCTTT
TRBJ1-6 | - | 14 | - | TRBV28 | CASRSHGEFLSLHF | TGTGCCAGCAGATCCCACGGGGAGTTTCTATCCCTCCACTTT
TRBJ2-7 | TRBD2 | 15 | - | TRBV27 | CASSLRRGSLYEQYF | TGTGCCAGCAGTTTACGGCGCGGGAGCCTCTACGAGCAGTACTTC
TRBJ1-5 | TRBD1 | 16 | - | TRBV19 | CASSPSTGGRNQPQHF | TGTGCCAGTAGTCCCTCGACAGGGGGTCGCAATCAGCCCCAGCATTTT
TRBJ1-2 | - | 15 | - | TRBV18 | CASSPPAMNGYGYTF | TGTGCCAGCTCACCACCAGCCATGAACGGCTATGGCTACACCTTC
TRBJ1-1 | - | 12 | - | TRBV12-3/TRBV12-4 | CASLDGGSEAFF | TGTGCCAGCCTCGATGGGGGCTCTGAAGCTTTCTTT
TRBJ1-1 | - | 15 | - | TRBV18 | CASSTKPGGGTEAFF | TGTGCCAGCTCTACCAAGCCGGGGGGAGGCACTGAAGCTTTCTTT
TRBJ1-2 | - | 17 | - | TRBV30 | CAWSVIRSGQVYYGYTF | TGTGCCTGGAGTGTTATCCGTAGTGGGCAGGTCTACTATGGCTACACCTTC
TRBJ1-3 | - | 13 | - | TRBV3-1/TRBV3-2 | CASSPRSGNTIYF | TGTGCCAGCAGCCCCCGCTCTGGAAACACCATATATTTT
TRBJ2-7 | - | 19 | - | TRBV19 | CASIPQGAKRGPLFRKQYF | TGTGCCAGTATCCCCCAAGGCGCGAAAAGGGGCCCCCTTTTTAGGAAGCAGTACTTC
TRBJ1-3 | - | 15 | - | TRBV2 | CASESWGGSGNTIYF | TGTGCCAGCGAATCCTGGGGGGGCTCTGGAAACACCATATATTTT
TRBJ1-1 | TRBD1 | 13 | - | TRBV6-6 | CASRSTGYTEAFF | TGTGCCAGCAGATCGACAGGGTACACTGAAGCTTTCTTT
TRBJ2-1 | - | 15 | - | TRBV7-3 | CASSPYPRGDNEQFF | TGTGCCAGCAGCCCCTATCCTCGGGGAGACAATGAGCAGTTCTTC
TRBJ2-3 | - | 14 | - | TRBV18 | CASSDRGTTDTQYF | TGTGCCAGCTCAGACCGGGGGACCACAGATACGCAGTATTTT
TRBJ2-1 | - | 16 | - | TRBV19 | CASSYIAASSYNEQFF | TGTGCCAGTAGTTACATAGCGGCGAGCTCCTACAATGAGCAGTTCTTC
TRBJ2-1 | TRBD1 | 13 | - | TRBV2 | CASSGQGTDEQFF | TGTGCCAGCAGTGGACAGGGGACCGATGAGCAGTTCTTC
TRBJ1-1 | - | 11 | - | TRBV12-3/TRBV12-4 | CASSTGTEAFF | TGTGCCAGCAGTACCGGGACTGAAGCTTTCTTT
TRBJ2-1 | - | 15 | - | TRBV27 | CASSLSAISYNEQFF | TGTGCCAGCAGTTTATCGGCCATCTCCTACAATGAGCAGTTCTTC
TRBJ2-5 | - | 16 | - | TRBV5-5 | CASSPLTGRSQETQYF | TGTGCCAGCAGCCCCCTAACAGGGCGATCCCAAGAGACCCAGTACTTC
TRBJ2-5 | - | 13 | - | TRBV7-9 | CASSFGGEETQYF | TGTGCCAGCAGCTTCGGGGGAGAGGAGACCCAGTACTTC
TRBJ2-7 | TRBD1 | 14 | many | TRBV2 | CASSEGTGGHEQYF | TGTGCCAGCAGTGAAGGGACAGGGGGCCACGAGCAGTACTTC
TRBJ1-4 | - | 18 | - | TRBV23-1 | CARPQTVSKGGINEKLFF | TGCGCCAGACCCCAAACCGTAAGCAAGGGAGGGATTAATGAAAAACTGTTTTTT
TRBJ2-6 | - | 14 | - | TRBV19 | CASTLDSGANVLTF | TGTGCCAGTACCCTAGACTCTGGGGCCAACGTCCTGACTTTC
TRBJ2-7 | - | 15 | - | TRBV10-3 | CAISAGGRRTYEQYF | TGTGCCATCAGCGCAGGGGGGCGCCGAACCTACGAGCAGTACTTC
TRBJ1-2 | - | 16 | - | TRBV29-1 | CSVETPTLQGGYGYTF | TGCAGCGTCGAGACCCCAACCCTACAGGGCGGCTATGGCTACACCTTC
TRBJ1-3 | - | 14 | - | TRBV7-9 | CASSLDARGNTIYF | TGTGCCAGCAGCTTAGACGCGAGGGGAAACACCATATATTTT
TRBJ1-5 | - | 15 | - | TRBV9 | CASSEGGQYNQPQHF | TGTGCCAGCAGTGAGGGGGGGCAGTATAATCAGCCCCAGCATTTT
TRBJ2-3 | - | 16 | - | TRBV5-5 | CASSFLGGASTDTQYF | TGTGCCAGCAGCTTTTTGGGGGGAGCTAGCACAGATACGCAGTATTTT
TRBJ2-1 | - | 15 | once | TRBV6-5 | CASSPDTYSYNEQFF | TGTGCCAGCAGCCCCGACACTTACTCCTACAATGAGCAGTTCTTC
TRBJ2-2 | - | 14 | - | TRBV4-2 | CASSQALQGPELFF | TGTGCCAGCAGCCAAGCCCTACAGGGCCCGGAGCTGTTTTTT
TRBJ2-1 | - | 13 | few | TRBV28 | CASSLGQGIEQFF | TGTGCCAGCAGTTTAGGGCAGGGTATTGAGCAGTTCTTC
TRBJ1-1 | TRBD1 | 16 | - | TRBV7-8 | CASSLGGQGFLGEAFF | TGTGCCAGCAGCTTAGGTGGACAGGGGTTCCTCGGAGAAGCTTTCTTT
TRBJ2-7 | TRBD2 | 15 | - | TRBV6-5 | CASSYAQGLTYEQYF | TGTGCCAGCAGTTACGCGCAGGGACTAACCTACGAGCAGTACTTC
TRBJ2-7 | TRBD1 | 19 | - | TRBV28 | CASQPSPGQAELGMYEQYF | TGTGCCAGCCAACCTTCCCCAGGACAGGCCGAACTAGGAATGTACGAGCAGTACTTC